This record concerns one T cell receptor beta chain sequence. The data were taken from a study of shared clonotypes between healthy human individuals. The CDR3 is 14 amino acids. Trimming took off 0 bases at V and 2 bases at J, with 7 bases between the two ends. Germline lookup yields CDR1 LNHNV and CDR2 YYDKDF (reference sequence). Assay: immunoSEQ multiplex PCR; the TCRdb copy retains only in-frame clones and omits some. Among about 2 million clones listed, roughly 94% were seen once. Sequenced input: naive CD4+ T cells sorted from blood. As for subset: CD45RA+ positively selected. The rearrangement joins TRBV15 to TRBJ1-2, with D uncertain. This TCR was recovered from a man aged 18 to 35 in good health. The CDR3 nucleotides read TGTGCCACCAGCAGAGATAGTAGAAACTATGGCTACACCTTC. Translated: CATSRDSRNYGYTF.